This T cell receptor (beta chain) came from a study of blood T cell repertoires in COVID-19 (dated by TCRdb to 2020 to 2022). Regarding the complete study: Samples from collaborators originated in the United States, Italy and Spain and spanned both the acute and convalescent phases of COVID-19. The samples were drawn from the first 160 participants of the ongoing ImmuneRACE study and from 1,254 subjects provided by 6 global collaborators. HLA class I and class II types, where available, came from metadata supplied by the sample provider rather than from assay-based typing. Nearly every sample came with metadata listing a de-identified subject ID, COVID-19 status, age in years and sex. The repertoires were released in a freely available public database intended as a resource for research on the immune response to SARS-CoV-2. Subjects who had been exposed to COVID-19, were actively infected with it, or had recovered from it provided the deeply sampled blood TCRbeta repertoires that made up the dataset. The prospective study material was composed of cDNA or gDNA derived from T cells, B-cell-depleted T cells, or PBMCs. Overall study results and their limits: The quantity of clinical and demographic metadata differed by source and by participant and was supplied without curation.

Cut back by 4 bases and 0 bases, the V and J ends lie 18 bases apart. The germline V gene specifies MRHNA as CDR1 and SNTAGT as CDR2. Spanning cysteine to phenylalanine, the CDR3 consists of 17 amino acids. The sequence is cut down to CDR3 DNA, 51 bases in frame from base 1. Each collaborating institution followed its own protocols to collect whole blood in K2EDTA tubes. For TCRbeta analysis, collaborators shipped samples as frozen whole blood, isolated PBMCs, or DNA extracted from either of those sample types. The immunoSEQ Assay, a bias-controlled multiplex PCR, was used to amplify TCRbeta CDR3 regions from genomic DNA. The authors processed their data as follows. The number of nucleated cells in each sample was estimated from the amplification of reference gene primers within the assay. Sequence reads were collapsed and filtered to measure the absolute abundance of every unique TCRbeta CDR3 rearrangement. For each sample, productive Simpson clonality was calculated as the square root of Simpson's diversity index across productive rearrangements. In TCRdb, the immuneACCESS table is reduced to in-frame sequences with V and J assigned. These tables do not hold every clone; where another copy was compared, an unresolved V gene accounts for under half, and the others remain unexplained. The V and J calls and clone size come from that table; D and trimming were worked out from the DNA. The sample table shows around 130,000 clones, and roughly four fifths are seen once. The ten largest clones take up approximately 8% of the sample.

A note on this clone: The antigen it binds to is not known. Base qualities are missing; no much larger clone stands one base away.

The chain is encoded by TRBV6-4 joined to TRBJ1-1, with the D gene too uncertain to name. The receptor's source is a human donor in a cohort sampled during active COVID-19. Sequencing input: peripheral blood. The nucleotide sequence reads TGTGCCAGCAGTGCCCCTCCGGCCAGGCTCATGAACACTGAAGCTTTCTTT. Its amino acids are CASSAPPARLMNTEAFF.